This is a list of T cell receptor beta chains from one sample in a study of cytomegalovirus exposure and HLA in healthy donors. Profiling relied on immunoSEQ multiplex PCR, and the TCRdb table lists in-frame clones only, not all of them. The data contain about 89,000 clones, roughly 76% of them seen just once; the ten biggest clones take up approximately 1.4%. The sequencing input was PBMCs. These receptor sequences come from a male donor in good health and CMV-seronegative. The conserved cysteine and the conserved F or W are not part of the CDR3 here. Only part of the rows carry a size: once, few, many, or a class if the clone is expanded.

TRBJ1-2 12 TRBV11-2 NA ASSLPPDSYGYT
TRBJ1-2 13 TRBV21-1 NA ASSKPAAEGGGYT
TRBJ1-2 10 TRBV7-9 NA ASSLTGDGYT
TRBJ2-5 15 TRBV27 NA ASSLTVLEGTAETQY
TRBJ1-1 11 TRBV6-6 NA ASSLGGVTEAF
TRBJ1-5 13 TRBV2 NA ASSEKRVNNQPQH
TRBJ1-1 11 TRBV7-3 NA ASRSDRNTEAF
TRBJ1-6 11 TRBV4-3 once ASSQEAGAPLH
TRBJ2-5 13 TRBV13 NA ASSSVLAGEETQY
TRBJ2-2 12 TRBV9 NA ASSATTNTGELF
TRBJ1-2 11 TRBV29-1 few SVWTGVQSAYT
TRBJ2-5 16 TRBV7-2 NA ASNKGLAGGPQGETQY
TRBJ1-1 11 TRBV5-4 NA ASSLDTNTEAF
TRBJ2-7 11 TRBV5-1 NA ASRLTGSYEQY
TRBJ2-1 16 TRBV7-3 NA ASSLYGYRDSSYNEQF
TRBJ2-4 14 TRBV7-2 NA ASSFTGGRRKNIQY
TRBJ1-4 13 TRBV28 NA ASSSSGQGYEKLF